The sequence of this T cell receptor beta chain was determined in a study of Tregs in tolerant kidney transplant recipients. Sequencing was performed with immunoSEQ multiplex PCR; in TCRdb, only in-frame clones are kept and a portion is missing. Here the sample spans roughly 250,000 clones, about 80% being singletons. The trim removed 2 bases at V and 0 bases at J, leaving 7 bases unmatched. There are 16 residues in the CDR3. In germline, CDR1 is LGHNA, CDR2 YNFKEQ. The receptor comes from a human donor in good health. The sample taken for sequencing was CD4+ T cells from blood. The chain recombines TRBV4-2 with TRBJ2-7; 7 bases match TRBD2. CDR3: CASSQLGGPSSYEQYF. For the CDR3, the DNA is TGTGCCAGCAGCCAATTGGGAGGGCCTAGCTCCTACGAGCAGTACTTC.